The 8 T cell receptor beta chains reported below all come from one sample, sequenced in a study of vaccination and CD4 T cells after COVID-19. The Oncomine TCR Beta short-read assay sequenced DNA from cultured CD4+ T cells. TCRdb passed the PCR reads through MiXCR, listing each CDR3 protein once. The table shows about 18,000 distinct CDR3 sequences, with 40% to 65% occurring only once. Sample treatment: approximately 10-day PBMC culture with coronavirus spike peptide pools or control peptides (ViraFEST assay). The antigens these receptors bind are not known. This specimen consisted of CD4+ T cells from blood, cultured in vitro, obtained before SARS-CoV-2 vaccination. These receptor sequences come from a human donor who had recovered from COVID-19.

This clonotype was seen just once. CDR3: CSAGWTLIPLEQYF. Here the CDR3 DNA reads TGCAGTGCCGGGTGGACATTGATTCCCCTCGAGCAGTACTTC. The chain combines TRBV20-1 with TRBJ2-7; D is perhaps TRBD1 (5 bases). Germline V CDR1 and CDR2: DFQATT, SNEGSKA (reference sequence). V dropped 6 bases and J dropped 6 bases, with 21 bases sitting between them. The CDR3 sequence is 14 residues long.

V gene TRBV21-1 combines with J gene TRBJ1-1; TRBD1, as called in the table, went unchecked against the DNA. TRBV21-1 is annotated as a pseudogene. The CDR3 consists of 13 residues. The DNA of the CDR3 is TGTGCCAGCAGCAACAATAGGGGTTCTGAAGCTTTCTTT. It codes for CASSNNRGSEAFF.

This clonotype has just a few counts. J is TRBJ1-2 and V is TRBV28; D may be TRBD1 (5 bases). In germline, CDR1 is MDHEN, CDR2 SYDVKM. The V end lost 4 bases, the J end lost 1 base, and 7 bases lay between the germline ends. The CDR3 is 13 amino acids. The CDR3 spells CASSSQVNYGYTF. CDR3 nucleotides: TGTGCCAGCAGTTCACAGGTTAACTATGGCTACACCTTC.

V and J are TRBV6-1 and TRBJ2-5; TRBD2 might be the D (7 bases). Germline CDR1 and CDR2: MNHNS and SASEGT. The V end was cut by 11 bases, the J end by 3 bases, with 13 bases between. The CDR3 length is 12 residues. CDR3 nucleotide sequence: TGTGCCGGGGGGGGCCCTAAAGAGACCCAGTACTTC. Translating gives CAGGGPKETQYF.

The gene calls are TRBV29-1 and TRBJ1-2; no reliable D call. The CDR3 has 13 amino acids. V gave up 3 bases and J gave up 2 bases, with 10 bases separating them. Germline CDR1 reads SQVTM; CDR2 reads ANQGSEA. CDR3: CSVEDQQNYGYTF. As DNA, the CDR3 is TGCAGCGTTGAGGACCAACAAAACTATGGCTACACCTTC.

The chain is built from TRBV6-5 and TRBJ1-2; no clear D gene. V gave up 0 bases and J gave up 8 bases, with 16 bases separating them. This CDR3 region has 15 residues. CDR1 and CDR2 (germline): MNHEY, SVGAGI. The CDR3 coding sequence is TGTGCCAGCAGTTACTCCACATCGGTTATGGGAGGCTACACCTTC. Protein: CASSYSTSVMGGYTF.

This chain uses TRBV20-1 with TRBJ1-3, with a possible D match to TRBD1 (5 bases). In germline, CDR1 is DFQATT, CDR2 SNEGSKA (reference sequence). This CDR3 comprises 13 residues. Trimming pared 4 bases from V and 3 bases from J, leaving 10 bases between. This CDR3 is CSAKQDLGNTIYF. CDR3 nucleotides: TGCAGTGCTAAACAGGACCTTGGAAACACCATATATTTT.

This chain links TRBV20-1 with TRBJ2-1; 9 positions agree with TRBD2. Germline V gene lookup returns CDR1 DFQATT and CDR2 SNEGSKA (reference sequence). This CDR3 contains 15 residues. Trimming cost V 7 bases and J 4 bases; bases outside gene matches: 11. As DNA, the CDR3 is TGCAGTGAGGTACCCACTAGCGGGCCGTACAATGAGCAGTTCTTC. The encoded protein is CSEVPTSGPYNEQFF.